The 23 T cell receptor beta chains below come from one sample, sequenced in a study of CD8+ T cells in alopecia areata. Reverse transcribed after extraction, RNA yielded cDNA as the sequencing template. Assay: immunoSEQ multiplex PCR; the TCRdb copy retains only in-frame clones and omits some. This set yields around 290,000 clones and no singletons; the top ten hold 0.9% to 1.5%. Separation of pooled cutaneous lymph node cells was by sorting with CD4, CD8alpha, NKG2D, NKG2ACE and other markers. Sequenced material: CD4+ T cells sorted from a lymph node. The source of these receptors is a C3H/HeJ mouse with alopecia areata. Strain haplotype (MHC): H2-k.

Note on this clone: Genes and germline are mouse. Coverage ceases 3 residues before the CDR3 finishes, and the germline J gene fills in the end. The gene calls are TRBV13-2 and TRBJ1-6; TRBD1 is a possible D gene (5 bases). TRBJ1-6 is classed as an ORF, of uncertain function. The CDR3 contains 13 residues. The germline V gene encodes CDR1 NNHNN and CDR2 SYGAGS (reference sequence). V was shortened by 2 bases and J by 8 bases, with 8 bases between the two germline ends. Partial CDR3 DNA: TGTGCCAGCGGTGACAGGGAGGATTCGCCC. It translates to CASGDREDSP. The full CDR3 protein is CASGDREDSPLYF.

Only a few counts were recorded for this clone. Any gene name here is a mouse gene name. From the germline J gene comes the end of the CDR3, since the read stops 4 residues before it. The chain carries TRBV13-1 and TRBJ2-2, with a tentative D call TRBD1 (6 bases). The germline V gene has CDR1 NSHNY and CDR2 SYGAGN. Trimming left V 3 bases short and J 0 bases short, with 9 bases between. The CDR3 runs to 15 residues. CDR3 bases read: TGTGCCAGCAGTGGGGAGGGGGCAAACACCGGG. It codes for CASSGEGANTG. The whole CDR3 protein reads CASSGEGANTGQLYF.

Note on this clone: Genes here carry mouse names. The sequence runs out 4 residues before the end of the CDR3; the remainder is reconstructed from the germline J gene. V gene TRBV13-1 combines with J gene TRBJ2-1, with 7 nucleotides matching TRBD1. Germline V lookup: CDR1 NSHNY, CDR2 SYGAGN. This CDR3 has 13 residues. V trimming: 3 bases; J trimming: 6 bases; junction bases outside the gene matches: 3. The CDR3 DNA, read in part, is TGTGCCAGCAGTGCGGGACAGCCTGCT. It specifies CASSAGQPA. The whole CDR3 protein is CASSAGQPAEQFF.

This clone has a handful of counts. Each gene name is a mouse one. The CDR3 extends 4 residues past the end of the read, so its final part is completed from the germline J gene. The chain combines TRBV29 with TRBJ2-5; 8 bases are a match to TRBD1. Germline assignment: CDR1 MSHET and CDR2 SYDVDS. V gave up 6 bases and J gave up 0 bases; unmatched junction bases: 5. This CDR3 has 15 amino acids. CDR3 bases read: TGTGCTAGCAGCGACAGGGGCCTAAACCAAGAC. It is translated as CASSDRGLNQD. The CDR3 reads in full as CASSDRGLNQDTQYF.

To note about this clone: Gene labels here are mouse ones. The DNA ends 4 residues before the CDR3 does, and the rest of the CDR3 is filled in from the germline J gene. This chain connects TRBV13-3 to TRBJ2-1, with D possibly TRBD2 on 6 matching bases. The ends were cut back, 7 bases at V and 1 base at J, with 6 bases in the middle. The CDR3 is 12 residues long. CDR1 NNHDY and CDR2 SYVADS come from the germline V gene. The CDR3 loop reads CASWGNYAEQFF. The part of the CDR3 DNA that was read is TGTGCCAGCTGGGGGAACTATGCT.

Of note for this clone: Mouse names are used for the genes. The CDR3 goes on 4 residues after the read ends, and that part is filled in from the germline J gene. Other nucleotide sequences in the sample specify the same CDR3. The chain links TRBV13-1 to TRBJ1-2; possible D gene TRBD1, 5 bases. The germline V and J ends were trimmed by 3 bases and 1 base, with 7 bases remaining between them. CDR3 size: 13 residues. Looked up from germline, CDR1 is NSHNY and CDR2 is SYGAGN. The chain's CDR3 is CASSVGQNSDYTF. CDR3 DNA, as far as it was read: TGTGCCAGCAGTGTTGGACAAAACTCC.

A word on this clone: Gene names are the mouse ones. The read halts 4 residues ahead of the CDR3 end, with the missing end drawn from the germline J gene. J is TRBJ2-4 and V is TRBV5; 8 bases match TRBD2. This CDR3 is 14 amino acids long. Germline lookup yields CDR1 LGHNA and CDR2 YNLKQL (reference sequence). The sequenced part of the CDR3 DNA is TGTGCCAGCAGCCAAGATGGGGGGGAAAAC. It yields the protein CASSQDGGEN. The entire CDR3 is CASSQDGGENTLYF.

This clone was counted a few times. The genes are named according to mouse. The CDR3 is cut off 4 residues early in the read; its end comes from the germline J gene. The J gene is TRBJ1-1, the V gene TRBV1; perhaps TRBD1 as D (5 bases). Trimming cost V 1 base and J 0 bases, with 9 bases left between them. Germline V gene sequence: CDR1 NSQYPW, CDR2 LRSPGD (reference sequence). CDR3 size: 15 residues. The CDR3 is CTCSAAGLANTEVFF. The part of the CDR3 DNA that was read is TGCACCTGCAGTGCAGCAGGGTTAGCAAACACA.

This clone turned up a few times. Genes and germline are mouse. Read data end 3 residues before the CDR3 end; the end is taken from the germline J gene. Other DNA sequences from this sample encode an identical CDR3 as well. The chain links TRBV1 to TRBJ1-6; TRBD1 aligns across 12 bases. TRBJ1-6 is an open reading frame whose function is uncertain. After removal of 3 bases from V and 7 bases from J, the junction contained 4 bases not matched to a gene. CDR3 length: 16 amino acids. Per the germline V gene, CDR1 is NSQYPW and CDR2 is LRSPGD (reference sequence). CDR3 amino acids: CTCSAGTGGRNSPLYF. The DNA read from the CDR3 is TGCACCTGCAGTGCGGGGACAGGGGGCCGGAATTCGCCC.

In its sample, this clone was seen a few times. Germline and genes here are mouse. Partial CDR3 DNA: TGCACCTGCAGTGTAGGACAGGGGGAGGAC. This translates into CTCSVGQGED. The CDR3, in full, reads CTCSVGQGEDTQYF. The rearrangement joins TRBV1 to TRBJ2-5; 10 bases match TRBD1. Sequencing ends 4 residues short of the CDR3 end; the germline J gene provides the rest. The CDR3 runs to 14 residues. The germline CDR1 and CDR2 sequences are NSQYPW and LRSPGD (reference sequence).

This clone was observed a few times. The gene names here belong to mouse. Read data end 4 residues before the CDR3 end; the end is taken from the germline J gene. This chain joins TRBV13-3 and TRBJ2-1, with 10 bases identical to TRBD2. With V trimmed by 5 bases and J by 2 bases, 1 base remained unmatched. In germline, CDR1 is NNHDY, CDR2 SYVADS. The CDR3 spans 14 residues. The covered CDR3 bases are TGTGCCAGCAGGACTGGGGGGTACTATGCT. Translated: CASRTGGYYA. The complete CDR3 sequence is CASRTGGYYAEQFF.

This clone was detected many times. Each gene name is a mouse one. The sequence runs out 4 residues before the end of the CDR3; the remainder is reconstructed from the germline J gene. Additional DNA sequences in this sample encode the identical CDR3. V and J are TRBV13-1 and TRBJ2-2; TRBD1 agrees at 7 bases. CDR3 length: 15 residues. The ends lost 2 bases at V and 0 bases at J; junction bases unmatched: 1. Germline V gene sequence: CDR1 NSHNY, CDR2 SYGAGN. Partial CDR3 DNA: TGTGCCAGCAGTGAGGGACAGCCAAACACCGGG. It translates to CASSEGQPNTG. In full, the CDR3 is CASSEGQPNTGQLYF.

As concerns this clone: Mouse gene names apply. The sequenced fragment ends 4 residues before the CDR3 boundary, so the rest is inferred from the germline J gene. The gene calls are TRBV5 and TRBJ2-3, with 14 bases that match TRBD2. This CDR3 comprises 18 residues. V gave up 4 bases and J gave up 0 bases; unmatched junction bases: 6. Germline V lookup: CDR1 LGHNA, CDR2 YNLKQL (reference sequence). The CDR3 sequence: CASSPRDWGGLSAETLYF. The covered CDR3 bases are TGTGCCAGCAGCCCCCGGGACTGGGGGGGCCTTAGTGCAGAA.

With regard to this clone: Gene names and germline match the mouse. Read data end 4 residues before the CDR3 end; the end is taken from the germline J gene. This rearrangement joins TRBV1 to TRBJ2-1; 9 nucleotides align to TRBD2. This CDR3 spans 16 amino acids. Looked up from germline, CDR1 is NSQYPW and CDR2 is LRSPGD (reference sequence). The V gene end was trimmed by 2 bases and the J gene end by 1 base; junction bases not matched to a gene: 3. The part of the CDR3 DNA that was read is TGCACCTGCAGTGCATGGCTGGGGGGGAACTATGCT. This sequence encodes CTCSAWLGGNYA. The entire CDR3 reads CTCSAWLGGNYAEQFF. Complete variable domain (other parts from reference TRBV1 and TRBJ2-1): VTLLEQNPRWRLVPRGQAVNLRCILKNSQYPWMSWYQQDLQKQLQWLFTLRSPGDKEVKSLPGADYLATRVTDTELRLQVANMSQGRTLYCTCSAWLGGNYAEQFFGPGTRLTVL.

Note on this clone: The gene symbols are mouse symbols. Read sequence stops 4 residues before the CDR3 end, and the germline J gene provides the missing end. V usage is TRBV13-1 and J usage is TRBJ2-5, with D tentatively TRBD1 (5 bases). The germline CDR1 and CDR2 sequences are NSHNY and SYGAGN. This CDR3 has 14 amino acids. CDR3 DNA, as far as it was read: TGTGCCAGCAGTGATGAGGGGATCGGAGAC. Its protein product is CASSDEGIGD. In full, the CDR3 is CASSDEGIGDTQYF.

In this sample, this clone turned up a few times. Gene names follow the mouse nomenclature. The chain's CDR3 is CASSLPGGNSAETLYF. The CDR3 bases that were read are TGTGCCAGCAGCTTGCCGGGGGGGAATAGTGCAGAA. The chain couples TRBV3 to TRBJ2-3; 7 nucleotides line up with TRBD2. The read terminates 4 residues before the CDR3 end, so the remaining end is supplied by the germline J gene. Germline loops: CDR1 SNHLY, CDR2 FYNGKV (reference sequence). Trimming took 3 bases from V and 0 from J; bases not matched to a gene: 6. This CDR3 region has 16 residues.

Of note for this clone: Mouse gene names apply. The CDR3 goes on 4 residues after the read ends, and that part is filled in from the germline J gene. V and J are TRBV5 and TRBJ2-3, with TRBD2 identical over 9 bases. The V gene end was trimmed by 4 bases and the J gene end by 2 bases; junction bases not matched to a gene: 10. Looked up from germline, CDR1 is LGHNA and CDR2 is YNLKQL (reference sequence). This CDR3 spans 17 amino acids. CDR3 DNA (partial): TGTGCCAGCAGCCTCTCTTTGGGGGGGCGCCCTGCAGAA. Translation: CASSLSLGGRPAE. The full CDR3 reads CASSLSLGGRPAETLYF.

With respect to this clone: Gene names refer to mouse genes. Read data end 3 residues before the CDR3 end; the end is taken from the germline J gene. The chain uses TRBV13-1 and TRBJ1-6; no definite D call. TRBJ1-6 is marked as an open reading frame, function uncertain. With 2 bases removed from V and 1 base from J, the gap between germline ends came to 7 bases. Germline CDR1 and CDR2: NSHNY and SYGAGN. The CDR3 is 15 residues long. CDR3 DNA, as far as it was read: TGTGCCAGCAGTGAGACACCCTCCTATAATTCGCCC. Translated: CASSETPSYNSP. The entire CDR3 is CASSETPSYNSPLYF.

With respect to this clone: The germline and genes are mouse ones. The read falls 4 residues short of the CDR3 end, and the missing part is taken from the germline J gene. The chain recombines TRBV5 with TRBJ2-2; tentatively, D is TRBD1 or TRBD2 (5 bases each). V shed 0 bases and J shed 3 bases, with 5 bases lying between them. CDR1 LGHNA and CDR2 YNLKQL come from the germline V gene (reference sequence). The CDR3 is 14 amino acids. CDR3 residues: CASSQEGDTGQLYF. The CDR3 DNA, read in part, is TGTGCCAGCAGCCAAGAGGGGGACACCGGG.

Details on this clone: Gene names are the mouse ones. The read stops 4 residues short of the end of the CDR3; the missing end is completed from the germline J gene. In the same sample, other DNA sequences code for this CDR3. This rearrangement joins TRBV13-2 to TRBJ2-2, with 7 nucleotides matching TRBD1. Germline V gene data show CDR1 as NNHNN and CDR2 as SYGAGS (reference sequence). The CDR3 sequence is 15 residues long. Trimming took 5 bases from V and 2 from J; bases not matched to a gene: 6. The sequenced part of the CDR3 DNA is TGTGCCAGCGGGGACCGGGGACAGAACACCGGG. Protein: CASGDRGQNTG. The CDR3 reads in full as CASGDRGQNTGQLYF.

Regarding this clone: These gene names are mouse names. The CDR3 end is not reached by the read, which stops 4 residues before it; the germline J gene fills it in. The gene calls are TRBV13-2 and TRBJ2-1, with 12 positions matching TRBD2. V gave up 0 bases and J gave up 0 bases; unmatched junction bases: 4. There are 18 residues in the CDR3. Germline values: CDR1 NNHNN, CDR2 SYGAGS (reference sequence). The CDR3 DNA, read in part, is TGTGCCAGCGGTGATGCAAGGGACTGGGGGGATAACTATGCT. This codes for CASGDARDWGDNYA. The CDR3 in its entirety is CASGDARDWGDNYAEQFF.

This clone was recorded at least ten times. Gene names and germline refer to mouse. The observed sequence ends 4 residues before the CDR3 terminus, with the missing tail filled in from the germline J gene. This sequence joins TRBV5 and TRBJ2-2; maybe TRBD1 (5 bases). In germline, CDR1 is LGHNA, CDR2 YNLKQL (reference sequence). With 0 bases removed from V and 1 base from J, the gap between germline ends came to 6 bases. CDR3 length: 15 residues. CDR3 in amino acids: CASSQDRVNTGQLYF. The DNA read from the CDR3 is TGTGCCAGCAGCCAAGACAGGGTAAACACCGGG.

As to this clone: Gene names and germline refer to mouse. The CDR3 end falls 4 residues outside the read, so it is completed with the germline J gene. The genes are TRBV19 and TRBJ2-5; D not resolved. Germline CDR1 FNHDT, CDR2 SITEND (reference sequence). V lost 0 bases and J 0 bases, leaving 5 bases between the germline ends. The CDR3 is made up of 14 amino acids. CDR3 residues: CASSIDFNQDTQYF. Partial CDR3 DNA: TGTGCCAGCAGTATAGACTTTAACCAAGAC. The variable domain in full, completed from reference TRBV19 and TRBJ2-5, reads GGIITQTPKFLIGQEGQKLTLKCQQNFNHDTMYWYRQDSGKGLRLIYYSITENDLQKGDLSEGYDASREKKSSFSLTVTSAQKNEMAVFLCASSIDFNQDTQYFGPGTRLLVL.